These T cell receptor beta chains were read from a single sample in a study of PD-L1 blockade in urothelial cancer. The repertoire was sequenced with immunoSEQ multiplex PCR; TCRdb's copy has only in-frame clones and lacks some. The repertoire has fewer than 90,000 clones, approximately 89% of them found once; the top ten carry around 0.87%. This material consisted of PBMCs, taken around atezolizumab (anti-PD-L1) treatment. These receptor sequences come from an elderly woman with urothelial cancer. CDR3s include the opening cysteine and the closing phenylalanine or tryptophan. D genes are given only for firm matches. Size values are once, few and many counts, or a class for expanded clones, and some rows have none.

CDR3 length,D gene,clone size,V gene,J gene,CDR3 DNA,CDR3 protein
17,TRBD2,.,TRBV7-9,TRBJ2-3,TGTGCCAGCAGCTCAATCGGACTAGCGGGAAGGAGGGATACGCAGTATTTT,CASSSIGLAGRRDTQYF
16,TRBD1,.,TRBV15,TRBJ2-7,TGTACCACCAGCAGTGATGGACAGGGGGGTTCCTACGAGCAGTACTTC,CTTSSDGQGGSYEQYF
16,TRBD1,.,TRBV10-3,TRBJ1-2,TGTGCCATCAGCGAAGGGGCGACAGGGGCTAACTATGGCTACACCTTC,CAISEGATGANYGYTF
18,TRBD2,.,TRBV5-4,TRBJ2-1,TGTGCCAGCAAAACCGGGACTAGCGGGAGTGGTTCCTACAATGAGCAGTTCTTC,CASKTGTSGSGSYNEQFF
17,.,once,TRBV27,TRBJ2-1,TGTGCCAGCAGTTACCTCCCTGCAGGGGCCCTCTACAATGAGCAGTTCTTC,CASSYLPAGALYNEQFF
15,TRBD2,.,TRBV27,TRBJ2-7,TGTGCCAGCAGTTTATTAGCGGGAGGGCCTACCGAGCAGTACTTC,CASSLLAGGPTEQYF
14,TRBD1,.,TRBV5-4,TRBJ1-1,TGTGCCAGCAGCGTTCGACAGGGGAACACTGAAGCTTTCTTT,CASSVRQGNTEAFF
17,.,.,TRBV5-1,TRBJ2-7,TGCGCCAGCAGCTGGTTGGATCAGGCTAGCTACTCCTACGAGCAGTACTTC,CASSWLDQASYSYEQYF
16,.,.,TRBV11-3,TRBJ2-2,TGTGCCAGCAGCTTAGTTGCGGGATCGAACACCGGGGAGCTGTTTTTT,CASSLVAGSNTGELFF
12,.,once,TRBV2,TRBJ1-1,TGTGCCAGGGGGAGGAGCAACACTGAAGCTTTCTTT,CARGRSNTEAFF
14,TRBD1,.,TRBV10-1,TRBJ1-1,TGCGCCAGCAGCCCAGGGGGCGCGAACACTGAAGCTTTCTTT,CASSPGGANTEAFF
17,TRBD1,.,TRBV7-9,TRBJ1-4,TGTGCCGCTTCCCAAGGCACAGGGGTCTCCTCCCGGGGAAAACTGTTTTTT,CAASQGTGVSSRGKLFF
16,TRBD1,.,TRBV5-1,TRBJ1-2,TGCGCCAGCAGCACTGGGGACAGGGGAAATAACTATGGCTACACCTTC,CASSTGDRGNNYGYTF
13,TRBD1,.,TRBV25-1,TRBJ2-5,TGTGCCAGCGGCGACAGGGTCGGTGAGACCCAGTACTTC,CASGDRVGETQYF
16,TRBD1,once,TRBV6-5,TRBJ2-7,TGTGCCAGCAGTTTCCGGCCGGGACAGGGTTCCTACGAGCAGTACTTC,CASSFRPGQGSYEQYF
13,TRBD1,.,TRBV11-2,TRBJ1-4,TGTGCCAGCAGCGCGGGACAGGGCATGGTCCTGTTTTTT,CASSAGQGMVLFF
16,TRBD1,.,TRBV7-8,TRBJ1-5,TGTGCCAGCAGCTCCGGGGACAGCTATAGCAATCAGCCCCAGCATTTT,CASSSGDSYSNQPQHF
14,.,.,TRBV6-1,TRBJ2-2,TGTGCCAGCAGTGACCTACTAGGAGGGGGGGAGCTGTTTTTT,CASSDLLGGGELFF
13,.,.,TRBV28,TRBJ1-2,TGTGCCAGCAGTTTAATCAGGGGTAGTGGCTACACCTTC,CASSLIRGSGYTF
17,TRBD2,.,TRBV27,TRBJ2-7,TGTGCCAGCAGTTTCATACTAGCGGGAGACCCGTTCGGCGAGCAGTACTTC,CASSFILAGDPFGEQYF
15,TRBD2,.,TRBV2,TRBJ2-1,TGTGCCAGCAGTCCACTAGCGGGGTCCTACAATGAGCAGTTCTTC,CASSPLAGSYNEQFF
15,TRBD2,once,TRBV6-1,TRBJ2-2,TGTGCCACCAGTGAAGTAGCGGGAGGTACCGGGGAGCTGTTTTTT,CATSEVAGGTGELFF
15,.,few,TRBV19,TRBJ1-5,TGTGCCAGTAGCAGCACAGGGATGGGCAATCAGCCCCAGCATTTT,CASSSTGMGNQPQHF
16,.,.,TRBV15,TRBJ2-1,TGTGCCACCAGCAGAGATCGAGTAGGGGCGGACAATGAGCAGTTCTTC,CATSRDRVGADNEQFF
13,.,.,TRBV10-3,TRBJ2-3,TGTGCCACCAAAGGGACTAGCACAGATACGCAGTATTTT,CATKGTSTDTQYF
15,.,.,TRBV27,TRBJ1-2,TGTGCCAGCAGTCCTCCCGGGACACCTAACTATGGCTACACCTTC,CASSPPGTPNYGYTF
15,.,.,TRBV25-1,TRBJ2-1,TGTGCCAGCAGTTGGTGGTTAGGAGGCTACAATGAGCAGTTCTTC,CASSWWLGGYNEQFF
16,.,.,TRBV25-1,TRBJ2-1,TGTGCCAGCAGTGAAGGGCAGACCCTTTCCTACAATGAGCAGTTCTTC,CASSEGQTLSYNEQFF
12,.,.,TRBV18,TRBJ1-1,TGTGCCAGCTCACCCAGTTCTCAGGGGGCTTTCTTT,CASSPSSQGAFF
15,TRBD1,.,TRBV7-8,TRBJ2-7,TGTGCCAGCAGCCCCCGGGACAGGGGATCTAACGAGCAGTACTTC,CASSPRDRGSNEQYF
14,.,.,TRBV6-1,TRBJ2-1,TGTGCCAGCAGTGAAGGGTCTAGCGCGGATGAGCAGTTCTTC,CASSEGSSADEQFF
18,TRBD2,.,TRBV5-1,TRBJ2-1,TGCGCCAGCAGCTTGGTGGTAGCGGGAGGAGGGTCAGGGTATGAGCAGTTCTTC,CASSLVVAGGGSGYEQFF
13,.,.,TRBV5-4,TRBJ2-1,TGTGCCAGCAGCTTGGACGGGTACAATGAGCAGTTCTTC,CASSLDGYNEQFF
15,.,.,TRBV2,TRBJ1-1,TGTGCCAGCAGTGTTGATTTGGGGGCTGTAACTGAAGCTTTCTTT,CASSVDLGAVTEAFF